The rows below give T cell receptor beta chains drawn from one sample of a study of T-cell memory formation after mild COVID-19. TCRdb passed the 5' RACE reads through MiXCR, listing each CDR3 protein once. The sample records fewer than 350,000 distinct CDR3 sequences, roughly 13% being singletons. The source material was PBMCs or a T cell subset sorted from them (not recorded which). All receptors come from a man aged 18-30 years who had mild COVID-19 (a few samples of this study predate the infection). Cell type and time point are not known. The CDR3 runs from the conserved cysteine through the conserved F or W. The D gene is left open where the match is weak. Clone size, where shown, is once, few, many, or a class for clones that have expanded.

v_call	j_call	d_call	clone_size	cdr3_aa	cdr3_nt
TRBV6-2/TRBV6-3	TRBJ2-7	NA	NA	CASGQNYEQYF	TGTGCCAGCGGGCAGAACTACGAGCAGTACTTC
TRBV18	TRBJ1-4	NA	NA	CASSPRGEDEKLFF	TGTGCCAGCTCACCTAGGGGTGAGGATGAAAAACTGTTTTTT
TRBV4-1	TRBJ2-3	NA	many	CASSLEPRTDTQYF	TGCGCCAGCAGCCTCGAACCCCGCACAGATACGCAGTATTTT
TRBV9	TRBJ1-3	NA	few	CASSSMGTENTIYF	TGTGCCAGCAGCTCCATGGGGACCGAAAACACCATATATTTT
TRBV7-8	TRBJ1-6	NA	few	CASSFDSASPLHF	TGTGCCAGCAGCTTTGACAGTGCCTCACCCCTCCACTTT
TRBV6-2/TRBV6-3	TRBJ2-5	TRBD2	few	CASRYTSGRKETQYF	TGTGCCAGCAGATACACTAGCGGGCGAAAAGAGACCCAGTACTTC
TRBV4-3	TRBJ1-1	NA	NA	CASSYVGGNTEAFF	TGCGCCAGCAGCTACGTCGGGGGCAACACTGAAGCTTTCTTT
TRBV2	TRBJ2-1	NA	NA	CASSGGAVYNEQFF	TGTGCCAGCAGCGGGGGCGCCGTCTACAATGAGCAGTTCTTC
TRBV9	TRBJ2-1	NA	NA	CASSVAAQGVEQFF	TGTGCCAGCAGCGTCGCTGCTCAGGGCGTTGAGCAGTTCTTC
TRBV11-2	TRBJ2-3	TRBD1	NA	CASDRGGPITDTQYF	TGTGCCAGCGATAGAGGGGGCCCCATCACAGATACGCAGTATTTT
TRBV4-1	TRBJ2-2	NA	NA	CASSQEGAPPVGELFF	TGCGCCAGCAGCCAAGAGGGGGCGCCGCCCGTGGGGGAGCTGTTTTTT